These T cell receptor beta chains were read from a single sample in a study of breast tumors, draining lymph nodes, adjacent tissues. TCRdb used MiXCR to reprocess the multiplex PCR reads, holding one entry per CDR3 protein. The sample gives 83,000 or so distinct CDR3 sequences, 15% to 20% of which show up once; 2% to 3% is in the top ten. Sequencing was performed on axillary lymph node tissue. These TCRs come from a female donor with breast cancer. Some clones in this sample may be carry-over from other donors' samples. Both conserved end residues are part of each CDR3. A D gene is named only where the DNA matches it firmly. Rows give clone size only sometimes, using once, few, many, or a class for an expanded clone.

many,TRBV4-1,-,TRBJ1-4,CASRQSGANEKLFF,TGCGCCAGCAGACAGTCCGGGGCTAATGAAAAACTGTTTTTT
once,TRBV3-2,-,TRBJ2-5,CASSQVPRDQEAQYF,TGTGCCAGCAGCCAAGTCCCTAGGGACCAAGAGGCCCAGTACTTC
many,TRBV19,TRBD1,TRBJ2-5,CASSTTGRGGETQYF,TGTGCCAGTAGTACGACAGGGAGAGGAGGAGAGACCCAGTACTTC
many,TRBV6-1,-,TRBJ2-1,CASSEGGAGQFF,TGTGCCAGCAGTGAAGGCGGGGCCGGGCAGTTCTTC
many,TRBV20-1,-,TRBJ2-5,CSARDTSYQETQYF,TGCAGTGCTAGAGATACTTCTTACCAAGAGACCCAGTACTTC
many,TRBV5-6,-,TRBJ2-5,CASQQIEVETQYF,TGTGCCAGTCAGCAAATCGAAGTGGAGACCCAGTACTTC
many,TRBV13,-,TRBJ2-7,CASSLWDTPAEQYF,TGTGCCAGCAGCCTCTGGGACACCCCGGCCGAGCAGTACTTC
many,TRBV12-3/TRBV12-4,-,TRBJ1-4,CASSLDTGPIKLFF,TGTGCCAGCAGTTTGGATACAGGGCCCATAAAACTGTTTTTT
many,TRBV15,TRBD2,TRBJ2-7,CATSREVTSGLEQYF,TGTGCCACCAGCAGAGAGGTGACTAGCGGGCTCGAGCAGTACTTC
many,TRBV7-2,-,TRBJ2-3,CASSLWGLLTDTQYF,TGTGCCAGCAGCTTATGGGGCCTACTCACAGATACGCAGTATTTT
many,TRBV6-6,TRBD2,TRBJ2-7,CASSYISFGGSSHEQYF,TGTGCCAGCAGTTACATATCTTTTGGCGGGAGTAGCCACGAGCAGTACTTC
few,TRBV3-1,-,TRBJ2-1,CASSQSFRDNEQFF,TGTGCCAGCAGCCAATCGTTTCGGGACAATGAGCAGTTCTTC
many,TRBV19,-,TRBJ2-5,CASSPKRAGPLQETQYF,TGTGCCAGTAGTCCTAAGCGGGCCGGGCCCCTCCAAGAGACCCAGTACTTC
many,TRBV7-6,-,TRBJ2-3,CASSQIRPDTQYF,TGTGCCAGCAGCCAAATTCGGCCGGATACGCAGTATTTT
many,TRBV9,TRBD2,TRBJ2-7,CASSVASGSVYEQYF,TGTGCCAGCAGCGTAGCTAGCGGGAGTGTGTACGAGCAGTACTTC
many,TRBV20-1,-,TRBJ1-3,CSARVRGTRGNTIYF,TGCAGTGCTAGAGTCCGGGGGACCCGTGGAAACACCATATATTTT
many,TRBV10-3,TRBD2,TRBJ2-7,CASGEGYEQYF,TGTGCCTCCGGGGAGGGCTACGAGCAGTACTTC
many,TRBV7-9,-,TRBJ1-4,CASSLVGTNEKLFF,TGTGCCAGCAGCTTAGTAGGAACTAATGAAAAACTGTTTTTT
many,TRBV19,-,TRBJ2-3,CASSIRGLTTDTQYF,TGTGCCAGTAGTATTAGGGGACTTACCACAGATACGCAGTATTTT
many,TRBV19,-,TRBJ2-7,CASSMNGQSYEQYF,TGTGCCAGTAGTATGAACGGGCAGTCCTACGAGCAGTACTTC
many,TRBV7-9,-,TRBJ2-2,CASSETGNTGELFF,TGTGCCAGCAGCGAGACAGGGAACACCGGGGAGCTGTTTTTT
many,TRBV7-9,TRBD1,TRBJ1-2,CASSSDRGQGYGYTF,TGTGCCAGCAGCTCAGACAGGGGGCAGGGCTATGGCTACACCTTC
-,TRBV6-1,-,TRBJ1-1,CATKGPNTEAFF,TGTGCCACGAAGGGACCGAACACTGAAGCTTTCTTT
many,TRBV7-8,-,TRBJ1-4,CASSFYNEKLFF,TGTGCCAGCAGCTTTTATAATGAAAAACTGTTTTTT
many,TRBV7-7,-,TRBJ2-7,CASSLVSGGEQYF,TGTGCTAGCAGCTTAGTTAGCGGCGGCGAGCAGTACTTC
many,TRBV7-7,TRBD2,TRBJ2-2,CASSLAGDTGELFF,TGTGCTAGCAGCTTAGCGGGAGACACCGGGGAGCTGTTTTTT
-,TRBV28,TRBD1,TRBJ2-7,CASSRTGGRYEQYF,TGTGCCAGCAGCAGGACAGGGGGTCGCTACGAGCAGTACTTC
many,TRBV20-1,-,TRBJ2-1,CSARDQRLNEQFF,TGCAGTGCTAGAGATCAGAGACTTAATGAGCAGTTCTTC
few,TRBV18,TRBD1,TRBJ1-2,CASSLGQDYGYTF,TGTGCCAGCTCACTCGGACAGGACTATGGCTACACCTTC
-,TRBV2,-,TRBJ1-2,CAMYFCASSPDTYGYTF,-
few,TRBV12-3/TRBV12-4,TRBD1,TRBJ1-1,CASRIGGAVAEAFF,TGTGCCAGCAGGATAGGGGGCGCGGTGGCTGAAGCTTTCTTT
many,TRBV12-3/TRBV12-4,-,TRBJ2-7,CASSLLAYEQYF,TGTGCCAGCAGTTTACTTGCCTACGAGCAGTACTTC
many,TRBV20-1,TRBD1,TRBJ1-6,CSAERGQGGDSPLHF,TGCAGTGCTGAGAGGGGACAGGGTGGGGATTCACCCCTCCACTTT
many,TRBV9,TRBD1,TRBJ2-1,CASSPRQGYYNEQFF,TGTGCCAGCAGCCCCCGACAGGGCTACTACAATGAGCAGTTCTTC
many,TRBV2,TRBD1,TRBJ1-2,CASTNPGGQGGFGYTF,TGTGCCAGCACTAACCCAGGGGGACAGGGAGGTTTTGGCTACACCTTC
many,TRBV20-1,-,TRBJ2-2,CSATRGANTGELFF,TGCAGTGCTACCAGGGGCGCGAACACCGGGGAGCTGTTTTTT
once,TRBV28,TRBD2,TRBJ2-3,CASSLARVTSGTTDTQYF,TGTGCCAGCAGCCTCGCCCGGGTTACTAGCGGGACCACAGATACGCAGTATTTT
many,TRBV7-8,TRBD2,TRBJ2-1,CASSEGLAAYNEQFF,TGTGCCAGCAGCGAGGGACTAGCGGCATACAATGAGCAGTTCTTC
-,TRBV28,TRBD1,TRBJ2-7,CASSRVRTGGSYEQYF,TGTGCCAGCAGTAGAGTTCGGACAGGGGGCTCCTACGAGCAGTACTTC
-,TRBV14,-,TRBJ2-7,CASSPRAGRNEQYF,TGTGCCAGCAGCCCCCGGGCAGGGAGGAACGAGCAGTACTTC
many,TRBV5-6,-,TRBJ2-1,CASSFSRLDEQFF,TGTGCCAGCAGCTTTAGCCGTCTAGATGAGCAGTTCTTC
once,TRBV5-6,-,TRBJ2-5,CASSLCGSETQYF,TGTGCCAGCAGCTTGTGCGGGTCCGAGACCCAGTACTTC
many,TRBV12-5,TRBD1,TRBJ2-7,CASGLLTGESRYEQYF,TGTGCTAGTGGTTTGTTAACAGGGGAAAGTAGGTACGAGCAGTACTTC
-,TRBV20-1,TRBD2,TRBJ2-2,CSAEGLAEGELFF,TGCAGTGCCGAAGGACTAGCGGAGGGGGAGCTGTTTTTT
many,TRBV4-1,-,TRBJ2-3,CASSTRKEDTQYF,TGCGCCAGCAGCACCCGGAAGGAGGATACGCAGTATTTT
many,TRBV19,TRBD2,TRBJ2-1,CASSLRSGRFNNEQFF,TGTGCCAGTAGTCTCCGAAGCGGGAGGTTTAACAATGAGCAGTTCTTC
-,TRBV4-2,-,TRBJ2-2,CASSQGLVRGTNTGELFF,TGTGCCAGCAGCCAAGGTTTAGTGCGCGGGACGAACACCGGGGAGCTGTTTTTT
many,TRBV19,TRBD2,TRBJ2-7,CASSISASGGPTPLYEQYF,TGTGCCAGTAGTATATCGGCTAGCGGGGGTCCTACTCCACTCTACGAGCAGTACTTC
many,TRBV20-1,-,TRBJ2-3,CSAIVSTDTQYF,TGCAGTGCTATAGTTAGCACAGATACGCAGTATTTT
many,TRBV20-1,-,TRBJ2-7,CSANPGHFPYEQYF,TGCAGTGCAAACCCGGGACATTTTCCCTACGAGCAGTACTTC
many,TRBV4-1,TRBD1,TRBJ2-7,CASSHRPPGTGVSSSYEQYF,TGCGCCAGCAGCCACCGCCCGCCAGGGACAGGGGTTTCCAGCTCCTACGAGCAGTACTTC
-,TRBV11-2,TRBD2,TRBJ2-7,CASSPLAGGVSEQYF,TGTGCCAGCAGCCCACTAGCGGGGGGGGTGAGCGAGCAGTACTTC
many,TRBV20-1,TRBD2,TRBJ2-1,CSARRGGSGSEQFF,TGCAGTGCTAGAAGGGGCGGGAGTGGGAGTGAGCAGTTCTTC
-,TRBV28,-,TRBJ1-3,CASSLSYGSGNTIYF,TGTGCCAGCAGTTTATCATACGGCTCTGGAAACACCATATATTTT
many,TRBV24-1,TRBD1,TRBJ2-6,CATSDPLGQEISGANVLTF,TGTGCCACCAGTGATCCCCTCGGACAGGAGATCTCTGGGGCCAACGTCCTGACTTTC